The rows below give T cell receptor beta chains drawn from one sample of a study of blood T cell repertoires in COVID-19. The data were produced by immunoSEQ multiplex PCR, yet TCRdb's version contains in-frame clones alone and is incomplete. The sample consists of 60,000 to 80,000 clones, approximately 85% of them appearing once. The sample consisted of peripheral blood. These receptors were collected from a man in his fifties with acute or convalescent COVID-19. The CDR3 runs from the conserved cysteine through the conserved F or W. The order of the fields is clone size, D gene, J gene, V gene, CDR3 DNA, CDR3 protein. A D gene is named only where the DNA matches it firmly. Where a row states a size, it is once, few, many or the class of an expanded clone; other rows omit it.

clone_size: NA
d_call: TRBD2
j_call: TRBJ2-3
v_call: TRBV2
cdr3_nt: TGTGCCAGCAAACGGGGGGACACAGATACGCAGTATTTT
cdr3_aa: CASKRGDTDTQYF

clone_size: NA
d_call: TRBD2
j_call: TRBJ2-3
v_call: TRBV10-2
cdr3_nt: TGCGCCAGCAGTGAGTCCCTAGCGGGGGGATCCTCAGATACGCAGTATTTT
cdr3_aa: CASSESLAGGSSDTQYF

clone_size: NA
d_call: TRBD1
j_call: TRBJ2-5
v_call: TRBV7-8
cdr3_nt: TGTGCCAGCAGCGTAGGAAACAGGGGGCGCGGGGAGACCCAGTACTTC
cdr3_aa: CASSVGNRGRGETQYF

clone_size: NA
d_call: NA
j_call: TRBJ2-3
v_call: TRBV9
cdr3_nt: TGTGCCAGTACACAGGGTTCGAACACAGATACGCAGTATTTT
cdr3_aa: CASTQGSNTDTQYF

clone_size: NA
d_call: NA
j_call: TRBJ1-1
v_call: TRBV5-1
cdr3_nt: TGCGCCAGCAGCAGCCAACAGGGTAACACTGAAGCTTTCTTT
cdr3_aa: CASSSQQGNTEAFF

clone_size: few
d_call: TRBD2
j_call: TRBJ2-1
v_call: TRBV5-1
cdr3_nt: TGCGCCAGCAGAGAAGGGACTAGCGTTCCTGAGCAGTTCTTC
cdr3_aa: CASREGTSVPEQFF

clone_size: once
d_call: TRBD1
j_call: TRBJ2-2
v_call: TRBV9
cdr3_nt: TGTGCCAGCAGCTACAACACTAAACAGGGGGCGCAAAACACCGGGGAGCTGTTTTTT
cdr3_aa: CASSYNTKQGAQNTGELFF

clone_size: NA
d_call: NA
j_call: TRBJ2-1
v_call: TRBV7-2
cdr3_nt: TGTGCCAGCAGCTTCGTGGGGCTAGCGTCCGATGAGCAGTTCTTC
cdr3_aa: CASSFVGLASDEQFF

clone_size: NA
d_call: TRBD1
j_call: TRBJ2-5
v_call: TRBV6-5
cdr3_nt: TGTGCCAGCAGTAGAACGGGACAGGCTGGGGAGACCCAGTACTTC
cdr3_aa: CASSRTGQAGETQYF

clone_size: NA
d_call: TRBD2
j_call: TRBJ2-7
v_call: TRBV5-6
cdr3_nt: TGTGCCAGCAGCTTGGGACTAGCGGGGACCTTCGTCGAGCAGTACTTC
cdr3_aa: CASSLGLAGTFVEQYF